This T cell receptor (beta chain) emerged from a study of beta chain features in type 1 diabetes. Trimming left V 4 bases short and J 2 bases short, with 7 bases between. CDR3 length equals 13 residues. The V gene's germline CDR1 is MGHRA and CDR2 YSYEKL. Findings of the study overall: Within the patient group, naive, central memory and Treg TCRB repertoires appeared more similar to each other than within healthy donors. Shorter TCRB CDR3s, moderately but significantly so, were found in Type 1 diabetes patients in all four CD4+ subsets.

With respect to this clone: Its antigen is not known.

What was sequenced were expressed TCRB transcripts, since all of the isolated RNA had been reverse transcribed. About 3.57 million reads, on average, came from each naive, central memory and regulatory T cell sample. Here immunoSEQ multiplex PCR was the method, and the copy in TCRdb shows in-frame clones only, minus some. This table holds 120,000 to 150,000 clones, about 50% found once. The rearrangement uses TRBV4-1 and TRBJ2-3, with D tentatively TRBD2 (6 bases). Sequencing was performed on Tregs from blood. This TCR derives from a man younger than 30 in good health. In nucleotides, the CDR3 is TGCGCCAGCAGCCGACTAGTCACAGATACGCAGTATTTT. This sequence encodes CASSRLVTDTQYF.